This is a list of T cell receptor beta chains from one sample in a study of blood T cells in healthy people across ages. TCRdb processed the 5' RACE reads anew with MiXCR; each CDR3 protein has one entry. Of about 1.5 million distinct CDR3 sequences in the sample, 35% to 45% are singletons; the top ten hold around 8%. Sequenced input: blood. The source of these receptors is a woman younger than 30 in good health. CDR3s include the opening cysteine and the closing phenylalanine or tryptophan. The D gene is left open where the match is weak. Where a row states a size, it is once, few, many or the class of an expanded clone; other rows omit it.

>NA|TRBJ2-1|TRBV5-1|NA
CASTSRVSSYNEQFF
TGCGCCAGCACTTCGCGGGTCAGCTCCTACAATGAGCAGTTCTTC
>TRBD1|TRBJ1-2|TRBV12-3/TRBV12-4|NA
CALSRGYGYTF
TGTGCCCTAAGCAGGGGGTATGGCTACACCTTC
>TRBD1|TRBJ2-7|TRBV9|few
CASSVGGTGNSYEQYF
TGTGCCAGCAGCGTAGGTGGGACAGGGAACTCCTACGAGCAGTACTTC
>NA|TRBJ2-7|TRBV5-6|NA
CASSLVGGQNSYEQYF
TGTGCCAGCAGCTTGGTTGGGGGGCAAAACTCCTACGAGCAGTACTTC
>NA|TRBJ2-1|TRBV29-1|NA
CSVTHDEQFF
TGCAGCGTTACGCATGATGAGCAGTTCTTC
>TRBD1|TRBJ1-2|TRBV20-1|once
CSARPRQGPANYGYTF
TGCAGTGCTAGGCCTCGACAGGGGCCCGCTAACTATGGCTACACCTTC
>TRBD2|TRBJ2-3|TRBV5-1|NA
CASSPRASGSPDTQYF
TGCGCCAGCAGCCCCCGGGCTAGCGGGAGCCCAGATACGCAGTATTTT
>TRBD2|TRBJ2-1|TRBV10-3|NA
CAIMPSGSSYEQFF
TGTGCCATCATGCCGAGCGGGAGCTCCTACGAGCAGTTCTTC
>NA|TRBJ2-7|TRBV13|few
CASSLSPGGVYEQYF
TGTGCCAGCAGCTTGAGCCCCGGGGGAGTGTACGAGCAGTACTTC
>NA|TRBJ2-5|TRBV7-9|few
CASSLGLKQLETQYF
TGTGCCAGCAGCTTAGGCCTTAAGCAACTAGAGACCCAGTACTTC
>NA|TRBJ1-2|TRBV12-3/TRBV12-4|few
CASRPGTFGYGYTF
TGTGCCAGCAGACCCGGGACCTTCGGCTATGGCTACACCTTC
>TRBD2|TRBJ2-1|TRBV3-1|NA
CASSQSGSYNEQFF
TGTGCCAGCAGCCAGAGCGGGAGCTACAATGAGCAGTTCTTC
>NA|TRBJ2-7|TRBV10-3|few
CAIRTGNGGYEQYF
TGTGCCATCAGAACCGGGAACGGAGGGTACGAGCAGTACTTC
>TRBD1|TRBJ1-5|TRBV6-5|NA
CASSNRDSVYSNQPQHF
TGTGCCAGTAGTAACCGGGACAGCGTTTATAGCAATCAGCCCCAGCATTTT
>NA|TRBJ1-2|TRBV20-1|NA
CSAPRNGDRYGYTF
TGCAGTGCCCCCCGCAACGGGGACCGCTATGGCTACACCTTC
>NA|TRBJ2-7|TRBV4-1|NA
CASSPPGQVDEQYF
TGCGCCAGCAGCCCGCCCGGGCAAGTGGACGAGCAGTACTTC
>NA|TRBJ2-5|TRBV29-1|NA
CSVAELDSRRETQYF
TGCAGCGTTGCGGAACTAGATTCAAGGAGAGAGACCCAGTACTTC
>NA|TRBJ2-5|TRBV2|NA
CARAWDSLETQYF
TGTGCCAGAGCCTGGGACTCACTAGAGACCCAGTACTTC
>TRBD2|TRBJ2-3|TRBV6-1|few
CASNSGLAGGRTDTQYF
TGTGCCAGCAACTCGGGACTAGCGGGGGGGCGGACAGATACGCAGTATTTT
>NA|TRBJ1-2|TRBV7-2|few
CASSFPGASGGYTF
TGTGCCAGCAGCTTTCCGGGGGCCTCTGGAGGCTACACCTTC
>TRBD1|TRBJ1-5|TRBV20-1|NA
CSAITGVQPQHF
TGCAGTGCTATCACAGGGGTTCAGCCCCAGCATTTT
>NA|TRBJ1-1|TRBV20-1|NA
CSARDHRGYTEAFF
TGCAGTGCTAGAGATCATCGGGGGTACACTGAAGCTTTCTTT
>TRBD2|TRBJ2-4|TRBV3-1|NA
CASSQREGPDIQYF
TGTGCCAGCAGCCAGAGGGAGGGCCCGGACATTCAGTACTTC
>TRBD2|TRBJ2-1|TRBV6-5|NA
CASSDVSSGRGGKAFF
TGTGCCAGCAGCGACGTCTCTAGCGGGAGGGGGGGGAAGGCGTTCTTC
>NA|TRBJ2-5|TRBV20-1|few
CSAPGEGETQYF
TGCAGTGCCCCTGGTGAGGGGGAGACCCAGTACTTC
>NA|TRBJ2-3|TRBV20-1|NA
CSAISGDSTDTQYF
TGCAGTGCCATTAGCGGAGACAGCACAGATACGCAGTATTTT
>TRBD2|TRBJ2-3|TRBV29-1|NA
CSVEELAGVTDTQYF
TGCAGCGTTGAAGAACTAGCGGGGGTCACAGATACGCAGTATTTT
>NA|TRBJ2-4|TRBV6-2/TRBV6-3|few
CASSYSRTDIAKNIQYF
TGTGCCAGCAGTTATTCCCGGACAGATATAGCCAAAAACATTCAGTACTTC
>TRBD2|TRBJ2-1|TRBV6-2/TRBV6-3|NA
CASSPDRLAVNNEQFF
TGTGCCAGCAGCCCCGACCGACTAGCGGTTAACAATGAGCAGTTCTTC
>TRBD1|TRBJ1-2|TRBV12-3/TRBV12-4|NA
CASRPTGGESYGYTF
TGTGCCAGCAGGCCTACAGGGGGCGAGAGTTATGGCTACACCTTC
>NA|TRBJ2-7|TRBV2|NA
CASLSGEQYF
TGTGCCAGCCTCTCTGGCGAGCAGTACTTC
>NA|TRBJ2-1|TRBV20-1|many
CSAPQGGNAYNEQFF
TGCAGTGCTCCTCAAGGCGGAAACGCCTACAATGAGCAGTTCTTC
>NA|TRBJ1-1|TRBV6-5|once
CASSHNQRNTEAFF
TGTGCCAGCAGTCACAATCAGAGGAACACTGAAGCTTTCTTT
>TRBD1|TRBJ2-4|TRBV20-1|few
CSARDRGRAKNIQYF
TGCAGTGCTAGGGACAGGGGGAGAGCCAAAAACATTCAGTACTTC
>TRBD1|TRBJ1-2|TRBV20-1|NA
CSARTLGQGDYGYTF
TGCAGTGCTAGAACCCTCGGACAGGGAGATTATGGCTACACCTTC
>TRBD1|TRBJ1-6|TRBV7-9|few
CASRRTGDSPLHF
TGTGCCAGCAGGCGGACAGGGGATTCACCCCTCCACTTT
>NA|TRBJ2-6|TRBV2|once
CASREQGAANVLTF
TGTGCCAGCAGGGAACAAGGGGCGGCCAACGTCCTGACTTTC
>NA|TRBJ2-5|TRBV3-1|few
CASSPVQSPETQYF
TGTGCCAGCAGCCCAGTACAGTCTCCAGAGACCCAGTACTTC
>NA|TRBJ1-2|TRBV20-1|NA
CSARDRDLGGYTF
TGCAGTGCTAGAGATAGGGACCTTGGTGGCTACACCTTC
>TRBD2|TRBJ2-1|TRBV5-1|NA
CASTLLAGSPDEQFF
TGCGCCAGCACCCTGCTAGCGGGATCCCCGGATGAGCAGTTCTTC
>NA|TRBJ1-2|TRBV25-1|few
CASSDVWTDYGYTF
TGTGCCAGCAGTGACGTTTGGACGGACTATGGCTACACCTTC
>NA|TRBJ1-5|TRBV12-3/TRBV12-4|NA
CASSLNRDMPQHF
TGTGCCAGCAGTTTAAACCGGGATATGCCCCAGCATTTT
>NA|TRBJ1-5|TRBV30|NA
CAWGRDRGHQPQHF
TGTGCCTGGGGGCGGGACCGGGGGCATCAGCCCCAGCATTTT
>TRBD2|TRBJ2-3|TRBV27|NA
CTSSFLGGGTDTQYF
TGTACCAGCAGTTTCTTGGGGGGGGGAACAGATACGCAGTATTTT
>TRBD2|TRBJ2-5|TRBV20-1|NA
CSAPLAGAVETQYF
TGCAGTGCCCCCCTAGCGGGAGCGGTAGAGACCCAGTACTTC
>TRBD2|TRBJ2-2|TRBV9|NA
CASSVGVLAAGTGELFF
TGTGCCAGCAGCGTAGGAGTACTAGCGGCAGGTACCGGGGAGCTGTTTTTT